Below, 23 T cell receptor beta chains from the same sample are listed, as sequenced in a study of shared clonotypes between healthy human individuals. The table came from immunoSEQ multiplex PCR; TCRdb's copy has only in-frame clones and leaves some out. This table has 2,500,000 or so clones, 93% appearing once. Sequencing used naive CD4+ T cells from PBMCs. The subset was: CD45RA+ positively selected. These receptor sequences come from a man between 18 and 35 years old in good health. Some clones in this sample may be carry-over from other donors' samples.

The chain joins TRBV29-1 to TRBJ2-1, with 10 bases that match TRBD2. The V segment lost 6 bases and the J segment 0 bases; nucleotides outside the gene matches: 8. CDR1 is SQVTM, CDR2 ANQGSEA, per germline. The length of the CDR3 is 16 residues. CDR3 amino acids: CSVRTSGGSSYNEQFF. CDR3 in DNA: TGCAGCGTGCGGACTAGCGGAGGGAGCTCCTACAATGAGCAGTTCTTC.

CDR3 nucleotide sequence: TGTGCCAGCAGTGGTTGGCGGGAGGCCGAGACCCAGTACTTC. Its translation: CASSGWREAETQYF. The genes are TRBV2 and TRBJ2-5, with 8 bases identical to TRBD2. The CDR3 is 14 amino acids. From germline, CDR1 is SNHLY and CDR2 FYNNEI. With 4 bases clipped from V and 5 bases from J, the junction kept 6 bases outside the gene matches. Together with reference TRBV2 and TRBJ2-5, the CDR3 gives the full variable domain: EPEVTQTPSHQVTQMGQEVILRCVPISNHLYFYWYRQILGQKVEFLVSFYNNEISEKSEIFDDQFSVERPDGSNFTLKIRSTKLEDSAMYFCASSGWREAETQYFGPGTRLLVL.

The chain links TRBV5-4 to TRBJ2-3, with TRBD2 identical over 9 bases. The CDR3 length is 19 residues. Trimming cost V 4 bases and J 4 bases; bases outside gene matches: 19. CDR1 is SGHNT, CDR2 YYREEE, per germline (reference sequence). The CDR3 DNA follows: TGTGCCAGCAGCCGATACCGGATTAGCGGGAGTGTTAACGCAGATACGCAGTATTTT. This sequence encodes CASSRYRISGSVNADTQYF.

Points on this clone: Other DNA sequences in the sample encode the same CDR3. CDR3 coding DNA: TGTGCCAGCAGCTTAGGAGCAGATACGCAGTATTTT. As protein: CASSLGADTQYF. This chain joins TRBV28 and TRBJ2-3; D gene unclear. Trimming took 6 bases from V and 4 from J, leaving 8 bases between them. The CDR3 length is 12 residues. Germline assignment: CDR1 MDHEN and CDR2 SYDVKM.

This clone was observed a single time. V gene TRBV4-1 combines with J gene TRBJ1-3; unclear D gene. CDR1 and CDR2 (germline): MGHRA, YSYEKL. The CDR3 contains 15 residues. V dropped 6 bases and J dropped 0 bases, with 12 bases sitting between them. This CDR3 reads CASRIGSSSGNTIYF. The DNA of the CDR3 is TGCGCCAGCAGAATAGGGTCCTCCTCTGGAAACACCATATATTTT.

The CDR3 sequence is CASSPDVGETQYF. CDR3 in DNA: TGTGCCAGCAGCCCGGATGTTGGAGAGACCCAGTACTTC. The genes are TRBV7-9 and TRBJ2-5, with no clear D. Germline V gene lookup returns CDR1 SEHNR and CDR2 FQNEAQ (reference sequence). The V end lost 5 bases, the J end lost 4 bases, and 11 bases lay between the germline ends. The CDR3 is 13 amino acids.

The V gene is TRBV2, the J gene TRBJ2-7, with D perhaps matching TRBD2 (6 bases). Per the germline V gene, CDR1 is SNHLY and CDR2 is FYNNEI. V was shortened by 1 base and J by 0 bases, with 10 bases between the two germline ends. The CDR3 is 15 residues long. DNA for the CDR3: TGTGCCAGCAGTGAAGAGATTAGCGGCTCCTACGAGCAGTACTTC. The encoded protein is CASSEEISGSYEQYF.

V and J are TRBV28 and TRBJ1-2; 11 bases match TRBD1. Germline V CDR1 and CDR2: MDHEN, SYDVKM. V was clipped by 6 bases and J by 0 bases; unmatched bases: 3. The CDR3 spans 15 residues. The CDR3 is CASRGQGGSNYGYTF. In DNA form, the CDR3 reads TGTGCCAGCAGGGGACAGGGGGGCTCTAACTATGGCTACACCTTC.

This chain connects TRBV2 to TRBJ2-1, with 13 bases identical to TRBD2. The ends lost 8 bases at V and 4 bases at J; junction bases unmatched: 8. The CDR3 spans 16 residues. Germline V gene data show CDR1 as SNHLY and CDR2 as FYNNEI. The CDR3 reads CASPRGLAGIYNEQFF. CDR3 in DNA: TGTGCCAGCCCCAGGGGACTAGCGGGGATATACAATGAGCAGTTCTTC.

J is TRBJ2-7 and V is TRBV28; the match to TRBD2 covers 10 bases. V dropped 6 bases and J dropped 7; count of bases not matched to a gene: 15. The CDR3 extends over 16 amino acids. CDR1 and CDR2 (germline): MDHEN, SYDVKM. The CDR3: CASRKQLAGLSLEQYF. In DNA form, the CDR3 reads TGTGCCAGCAGAAAACAACTAGCGGGACTCTCCCTGGAGCAGTACTTC.

The CDR3 DNA is TGTGCCAGCAGCCCCTTAGGAGCGAACACCGGGGAGCTGTTTTTT. Translated: CASSPLGANTGELFF. The chain has TRBV28 and TRBJ2-2; D remains unclear. The CDR3 length is 15 residues. With 6 bases removed from V and 0 bases from J, the gap between germline ends came to 11 bases. Germline-derived CDR1 and CDR2 are MDHEN and SYDVKM.

V and J are TRBV11-3 and TRBJ2-7; 7 positions match TRBD2. V trimming: 0 bases; J trimming: 2 bases; junction bases outside the gene matches: 7. The length of the CDR3 is 16 residues. CDR1 SGHNT and CDR2 YENEEA come from the germline V gene. The CDR3 bases are TGTGCCAGCAGCTTAGAACCGGGGAGGGTCCCCTACGAGCAGTACTTC. Residues: CASSLEPGRVPYEQYF.

V is TRBV5-1 and J is TRBJ2-1; D gene ambiguous. This CDR3 comprises 17 residues. Trimming took 2 bases from V and 1 from J, leaving 16 bases between them. Germline-derived CDR1 and CDR2 are SGHRS and YFSETQ. The CDR3 DNA reads as TGCGCCAGCAGCTTCGGCGCGGCCTCCTGGTCCTACAATGAGCAGTTCTTC. Translated, it gives CASSFGAASWSYNEQFF.

In DNA, the CDR3 is TGTGCCAGCAGTCCGGTTAACTATGGCTACACCTTC. It translates to CASSPVNYGYTF. The rearrangement joins TRBV2 to TRBJ1-2; no clear D. The CDR3 has 12 residues. Germline CDR1 SNHLY, CDR2 FYNNEI. V gave up 5 bases and J gave up 1 base, with 5 bases separating them.

This chain uses TRBV6-1 with TRBJ1-1, with a possible D match to TRBD1 (6 bases). The CDR3 consists of 11 residues. Trimming took 6 bases from V and 7 from J, leaving 9 bases between them. Germline CDR1 reads MNHNS; CDR2 reads SASEGT. The CDR3 is CASRQGDEAFF. The CDR3 nucleotides are TGTGCCAGCAGACAGGGCGATGAAGCTTTCTTT.

The chain combines TRBV12-5 with TRBJ2-1, with TRBD1 identical over 8 bases. Germline V lookup: CDR1 LGHNT, CDR2 FRNRAP. After removal of 0 bases from V and 4 bases from J, the junction contained 2 bases not matched to a gene. CDR3 length equals 15 residues. In DNA, the CDR3 is TGTGCTAGTGGTTTGGTGAGGACAGGGTACAATGAGCAGTTCTTC. This sequence encodes CASGLVRTGYNEQFF.

This chain joins TRBV11-2 and TRBJ2-3; D is perhaps TRBD2 (5 bases). The CDR3 runs to 18 residues. V lost 0 bases and J 6 bases, leaving 22 bases between the germline ends. Germline assignment: CDR1 SGHAT and CDR2 FQNNGV. DNA of the CDR3: TGTGCCAGCAGCTTAGATTGGGCGCCCGGGATTCCGAGGGATACGCAGTATTTT. Amino acids: CASSLDWAPGIPRDTQYF.

There are a few counts of this clone. V is TRBV5-4 and J is TRBJ2-1; 11 bases are shared with TRBD2. V lost 2 bases, J lost 6 bases, and 4 bases stayed unmatched. From germline, CDR1 is SGHNT and CDR2 YYREEE (reference sequence). The CDR3 runs to 15 residues. CDR3 amino acids: CASSFGTSGTNEQFF. In DNA form, the CDR3 reads TGTGCCAGCAGCTTCGGGACTAGCGGAACCAATGAGCAGTTCTTC.

This sequence joins TRBV9 and TRBJ2-3; D is tentatively TRBD1 or TRBD2 (6 bases each). V was shortened by 1 base and J by 5 bases, with 11 bases between the two germline ends. Germline CDR1 is SGDLS and CDR2 is YYNGEE. The CDR3 is 14 amino acids. DNA for the CDR3: TGTGCCAGCAGCGTAACGGGGGCCGGAGATACGCAGTATTTT. It yields the protein CASSVTGAGDTQYF. Together with reference TRBV9 and TRBJ2-3, the CDR3 gives the full variable domain: DSGVTQTPKHLITATGQRVTLRCSPRSGDLSVYWYQQSLDQGLQFLIQYYNGEERAKGNILERFSAQQFPDLHSELNLSSLELGDSALYFCASSVTGAGDTQYFGPGTRLTVL.

The chain carries TRBV28 and TRBJ1-5, with TRBD1 identical over 12 bases. V lost 3 bases, J lost 6 bases, and 9 bases stayed unmatched. CDR3 size: 17 residues. Germline CDR1 reads MDHEN; CDR2 reads SYDVKM. The CDR3 spells CASSFSGGQGAVQPQHF. Written as DNA, the CDR3 is TGTGCCAGCAGTTTTTCCGGGGGACAGGGGGCCGTTCAGCCCCAGCATTTT.

The rearrangement joins TRBV27 to TRBJ2-6; D is ambiguous. The CDR3 has 18 residues. V dropped 5 bases and J dropped 3 bases, with 20 bases sitting between them. The germline V gene has CDR1 MNHEY and CDR2 SMNVEV (reference sequence). For the CDR3, the DNA is TGTGCCAGCAGTCCCAGACCAGTGTCCCCTGGTGGGGCCAACGTCCTGACTTTC. Amino acid sequence: CASSPRPVSPGGANVLTF.

This chain uses TRBV5-1 with TRBJ2-6; 9 positions agree with TRBD1. V dropped 2 bases and J dropped 0; count of bases not matched to a gene: 6. CDR1 is SGHRS, CDR2 YFSETQ, per germline. This CDR3 contains 18 residues. CDR3 bases: TGCGCCAGCAGCTTCCTGGGACAGGGAAACTCTGGGGCCAACGTCCTGACTTTC. Translated, it gives CASSFLGQGNSGANVLTF.

The rearrangement joins TRBV6-4 to TRBJ1-5; 8 bases are a match to TRBD1. The germline CDR1 and CDR2 sequences are MRHNA and SNTAGT. The CDR3 loop spans 14 amino acids. Trimming cost V 7 bases and J 7 bases; bases outside gene matches: 9. The CDR3: CASTTDRGRQPQHF. Here the CDR3 DNA reads TGTGCCAGCACTACCGACAGGGGACGGCAGCCCCAGCATTTT.